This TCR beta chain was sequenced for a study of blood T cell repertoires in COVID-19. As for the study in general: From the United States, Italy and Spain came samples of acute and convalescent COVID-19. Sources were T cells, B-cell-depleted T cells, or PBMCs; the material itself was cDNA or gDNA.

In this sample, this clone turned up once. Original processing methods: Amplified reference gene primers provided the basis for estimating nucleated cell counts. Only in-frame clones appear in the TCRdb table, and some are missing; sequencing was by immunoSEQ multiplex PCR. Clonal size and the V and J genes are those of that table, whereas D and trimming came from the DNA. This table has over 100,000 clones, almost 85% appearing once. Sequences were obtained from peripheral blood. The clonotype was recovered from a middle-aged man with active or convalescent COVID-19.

The CDR3 spells CASSIRAGSGNTIYF. The CDR3 bases are TGTGCCAGCAGCATTAGGGCGGGGAGTGGAAACACCATATATTTT. V usage is TRBV11-2 and J usage is TRBJ1-3; D ambiguous. V dropped 5 bases and J dropped 3 bases, with 14 bases sitting between them. The germline CDR1 and CDR2 sequences are SGHAT and FQNNGV. This CDR3 has 15 residues.